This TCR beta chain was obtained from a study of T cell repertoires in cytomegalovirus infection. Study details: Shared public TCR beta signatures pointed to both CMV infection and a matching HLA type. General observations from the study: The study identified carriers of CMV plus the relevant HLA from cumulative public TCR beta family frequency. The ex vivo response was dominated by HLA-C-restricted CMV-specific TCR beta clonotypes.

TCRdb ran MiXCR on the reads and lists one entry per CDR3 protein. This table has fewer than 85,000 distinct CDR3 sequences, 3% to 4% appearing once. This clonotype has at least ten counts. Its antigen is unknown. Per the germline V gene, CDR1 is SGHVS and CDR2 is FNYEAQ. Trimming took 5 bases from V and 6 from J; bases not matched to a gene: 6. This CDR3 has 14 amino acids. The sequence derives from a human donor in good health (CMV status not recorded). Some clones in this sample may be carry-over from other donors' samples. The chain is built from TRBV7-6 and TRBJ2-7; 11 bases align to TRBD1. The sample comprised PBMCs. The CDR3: CASSQGQGGSEQYF. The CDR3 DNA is TGTGCCAGCAGCCAGGGACAGGGGGGTTCCGAGCAGTACTTC.